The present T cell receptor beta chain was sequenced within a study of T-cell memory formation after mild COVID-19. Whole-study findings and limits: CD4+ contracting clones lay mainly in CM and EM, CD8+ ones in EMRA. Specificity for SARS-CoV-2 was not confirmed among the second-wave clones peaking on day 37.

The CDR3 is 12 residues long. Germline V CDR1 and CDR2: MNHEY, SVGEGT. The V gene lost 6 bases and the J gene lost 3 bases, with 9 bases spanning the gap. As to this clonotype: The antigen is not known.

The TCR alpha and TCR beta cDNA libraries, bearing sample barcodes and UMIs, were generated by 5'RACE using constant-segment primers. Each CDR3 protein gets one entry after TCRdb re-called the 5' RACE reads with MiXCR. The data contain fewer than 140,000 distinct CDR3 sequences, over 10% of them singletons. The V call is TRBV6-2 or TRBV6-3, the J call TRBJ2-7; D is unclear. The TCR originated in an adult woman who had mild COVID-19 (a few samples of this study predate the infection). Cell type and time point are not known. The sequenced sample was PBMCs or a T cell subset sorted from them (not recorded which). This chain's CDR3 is CASSRSDYEQYF. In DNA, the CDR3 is TGTGCCAGCAGCCGCTCAGACTACGAGCAGTACTTC.